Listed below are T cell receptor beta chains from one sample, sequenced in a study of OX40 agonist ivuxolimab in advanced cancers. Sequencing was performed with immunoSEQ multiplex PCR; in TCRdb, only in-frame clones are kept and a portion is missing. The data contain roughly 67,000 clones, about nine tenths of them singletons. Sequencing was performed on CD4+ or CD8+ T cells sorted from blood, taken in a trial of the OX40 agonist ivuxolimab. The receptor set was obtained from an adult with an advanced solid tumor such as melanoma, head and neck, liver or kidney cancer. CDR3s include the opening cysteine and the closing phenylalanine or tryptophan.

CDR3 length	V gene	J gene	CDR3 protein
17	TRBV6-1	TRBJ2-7	CASSEVRGFGSSYEQYF
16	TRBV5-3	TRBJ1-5	CARSLFDRGLGQPQHF
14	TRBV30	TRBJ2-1	CAWSGTGSHNEQFF
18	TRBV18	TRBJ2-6	CASSPRVAGVSGANVLTF
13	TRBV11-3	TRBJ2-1	CASSPRELSEQFF
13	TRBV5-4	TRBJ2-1	CASSLVRGNEQFF
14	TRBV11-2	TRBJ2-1	CASSLAGLYNEQFF
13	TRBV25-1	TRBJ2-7	CATGTSVTYEQYF
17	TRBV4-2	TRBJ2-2	CASSQVATGIDTGELFF
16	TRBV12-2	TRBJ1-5	CASRQWDLSGNQPQHF
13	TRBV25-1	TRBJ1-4	CASSGQGYEKLFF
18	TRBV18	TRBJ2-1	CASSLATLSGLTLSEQFF
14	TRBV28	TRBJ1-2	CASRRPQGSGGYTF
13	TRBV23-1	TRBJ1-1	CASTVAGVTEAFF
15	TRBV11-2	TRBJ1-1	CASSSRATRNTEAFF
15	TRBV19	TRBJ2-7	CASSRELAAPYEQYF
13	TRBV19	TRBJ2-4	CASSVTGQNIQYF
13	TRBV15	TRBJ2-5	CATSRAGAETQYF